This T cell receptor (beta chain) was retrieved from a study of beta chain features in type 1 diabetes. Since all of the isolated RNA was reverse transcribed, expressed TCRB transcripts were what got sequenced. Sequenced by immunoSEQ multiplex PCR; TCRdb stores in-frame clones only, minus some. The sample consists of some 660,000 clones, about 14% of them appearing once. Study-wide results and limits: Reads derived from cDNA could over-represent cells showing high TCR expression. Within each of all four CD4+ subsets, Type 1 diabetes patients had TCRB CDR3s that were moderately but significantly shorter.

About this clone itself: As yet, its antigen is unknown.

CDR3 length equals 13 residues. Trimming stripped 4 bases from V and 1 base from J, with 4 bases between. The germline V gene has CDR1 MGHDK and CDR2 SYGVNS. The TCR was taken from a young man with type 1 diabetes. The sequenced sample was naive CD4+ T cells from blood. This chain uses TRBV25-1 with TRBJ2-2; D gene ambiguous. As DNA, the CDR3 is TGTGCCAGCAGTGGCGAGAACACCGGGGAGCTGTTTTTT. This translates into CASSGENTGELFF.